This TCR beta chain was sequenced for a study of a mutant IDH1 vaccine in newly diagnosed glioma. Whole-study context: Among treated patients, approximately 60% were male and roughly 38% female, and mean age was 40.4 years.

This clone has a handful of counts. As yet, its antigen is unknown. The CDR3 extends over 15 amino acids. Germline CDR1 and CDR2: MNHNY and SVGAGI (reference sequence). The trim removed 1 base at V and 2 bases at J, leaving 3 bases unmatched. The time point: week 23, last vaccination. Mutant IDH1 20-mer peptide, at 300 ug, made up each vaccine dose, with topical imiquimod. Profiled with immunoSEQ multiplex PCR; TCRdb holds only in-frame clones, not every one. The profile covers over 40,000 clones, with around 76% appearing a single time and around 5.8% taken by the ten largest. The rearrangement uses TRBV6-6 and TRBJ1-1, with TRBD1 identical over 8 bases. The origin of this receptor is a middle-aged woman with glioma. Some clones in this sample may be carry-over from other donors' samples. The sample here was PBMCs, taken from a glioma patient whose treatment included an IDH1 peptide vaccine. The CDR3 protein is CASSYLGQGNTEAFF. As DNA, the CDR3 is TGTGCCAGCAGTTACTTAGGACAGGGCAACACTGAAGCTTTCTTT.